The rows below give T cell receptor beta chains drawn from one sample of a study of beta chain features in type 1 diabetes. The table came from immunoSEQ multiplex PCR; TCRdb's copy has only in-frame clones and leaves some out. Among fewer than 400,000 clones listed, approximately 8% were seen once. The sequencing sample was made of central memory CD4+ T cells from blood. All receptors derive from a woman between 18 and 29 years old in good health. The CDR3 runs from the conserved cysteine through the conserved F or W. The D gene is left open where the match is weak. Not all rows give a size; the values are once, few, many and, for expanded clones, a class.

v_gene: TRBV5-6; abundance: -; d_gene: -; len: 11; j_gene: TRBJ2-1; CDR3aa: CASSFRETQFF; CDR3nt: TGTGCCAGCAGCTTTAGGGAGACGCAGTTCTTC
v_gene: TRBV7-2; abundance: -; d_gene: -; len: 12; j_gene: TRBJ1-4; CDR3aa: CASRRTGEKLFF; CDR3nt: TGTGCCAGCAGGCGGACGGGAGAAAAACTGTTTTTT
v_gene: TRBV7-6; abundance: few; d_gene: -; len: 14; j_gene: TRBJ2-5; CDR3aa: CASSATGPQETQYF; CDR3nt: TGTGCCAGCAGCGCAACGGGTCCACAAGAGACCCAGTACTTC
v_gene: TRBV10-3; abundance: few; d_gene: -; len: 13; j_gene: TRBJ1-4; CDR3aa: CAISEGVNEKLFF; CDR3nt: TGTGCCATCAGTGAAGGAGTTAATGAAAAACTGTTTTTT
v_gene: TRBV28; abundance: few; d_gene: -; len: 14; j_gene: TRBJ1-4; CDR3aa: CASSSTGLREKLFF; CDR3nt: TGTGCCAGCAGTTCTACAGGGTTAAGGGAAAAACTGTTTTTT
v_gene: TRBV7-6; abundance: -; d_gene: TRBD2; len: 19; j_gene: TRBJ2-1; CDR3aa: CASSLVGAGGSHYYNEQFF; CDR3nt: TGTGCCAGCAGCTTAGTCGGGGCGGGAGGGTCCCACTACTACAATGAGCAGTTCTTC
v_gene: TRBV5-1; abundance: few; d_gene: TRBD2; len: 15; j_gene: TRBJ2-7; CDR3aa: CASRNMGLASYEQYF; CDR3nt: TGCGCCAGCCGGAATATGGGACTAGCGTCGTACGAGCAGTACTTC
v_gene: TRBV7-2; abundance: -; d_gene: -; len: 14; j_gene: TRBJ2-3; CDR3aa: CASSPGGTQETQYF; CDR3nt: TGTGCCAGCAGCCCCGGGGGGACACAAGAGACGCAGTATTTT
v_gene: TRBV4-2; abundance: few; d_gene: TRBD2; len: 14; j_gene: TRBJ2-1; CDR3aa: CASSPREGSNEQFF; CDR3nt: TGTGCCAGCAGCCCTCGGGAGGGCTCCAATGAGCAGTTCTTC
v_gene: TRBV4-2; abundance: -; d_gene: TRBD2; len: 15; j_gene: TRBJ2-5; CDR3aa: CASSQGTSGTETQYF; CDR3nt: TGTGCCAGCAGCCAGGGGACTAGCGGGACCGAGACCCAGTACTTC
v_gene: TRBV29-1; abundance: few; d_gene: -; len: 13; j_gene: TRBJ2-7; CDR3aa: CSVEGVPADEQYF; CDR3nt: TGCAGCGTTGAAGGCGTCCCGGCGGATGAGCAGTACTTC
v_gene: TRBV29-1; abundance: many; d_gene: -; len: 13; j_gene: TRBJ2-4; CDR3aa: CSVMGSAKNIQYF; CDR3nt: TGCAGCGTAATGGGGTCGGCCAAAAACATTCAGTACTTC
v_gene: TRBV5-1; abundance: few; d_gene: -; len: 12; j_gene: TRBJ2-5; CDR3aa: CASAGTQETQYF; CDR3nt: TGCGCCAGTGCTGGGACCCAAGAGACCCAGTACTTC
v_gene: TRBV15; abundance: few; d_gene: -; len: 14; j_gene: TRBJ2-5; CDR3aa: CATSRGRERETQYF; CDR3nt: TGTGCCACCAGCAGAGGCAGGGAGCGAGAGACCCAGTACTTC
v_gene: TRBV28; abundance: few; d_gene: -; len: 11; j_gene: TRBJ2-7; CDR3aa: CASHGTYEQYF; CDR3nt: TGTGCCAGTCATGGAACCTACGAGCAGTACTTC
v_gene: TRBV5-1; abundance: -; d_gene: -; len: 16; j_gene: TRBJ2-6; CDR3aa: CASSKGQNSGANVLTF; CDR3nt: TGCGCCAGCTCCAAGGGGCAGAACTCTGGGGCCAACGTCCTGACTTTC
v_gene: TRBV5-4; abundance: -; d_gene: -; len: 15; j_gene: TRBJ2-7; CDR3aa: CASSLYGGPSYEQYF; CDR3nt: TGTGCCAGCAGCTTGTACGGGGGTCCCTCCTACGAGCAGTACTTC
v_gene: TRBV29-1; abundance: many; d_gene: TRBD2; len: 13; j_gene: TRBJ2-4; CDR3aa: CSAGMGRANIQYF; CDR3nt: TGCAGCGCTGGCATGGGGAGGGCAAACATTCAGTACTTC
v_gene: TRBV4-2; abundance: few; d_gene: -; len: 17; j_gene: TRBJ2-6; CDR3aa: CASSQAPSVSGANVLTF; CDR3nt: TGTGCCAGCAGCCAAGCACCTAGCGTGTCTGGGGCCAACGTCCTGACTTTC
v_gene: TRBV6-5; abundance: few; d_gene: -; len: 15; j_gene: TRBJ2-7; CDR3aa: CASSYSTATGHEQYF; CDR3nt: TGTGCCAGCAGTTACTCGACCGCGACGGGCCACGAGCAGTACTTC
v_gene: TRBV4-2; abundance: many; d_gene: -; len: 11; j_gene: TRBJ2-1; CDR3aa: CASSQESEQFF; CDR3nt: TGTGCCAGCAGCCAAGAGAGTGAGCAGTTCTTC
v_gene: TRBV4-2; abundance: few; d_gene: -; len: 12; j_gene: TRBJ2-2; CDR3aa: CASSQVERELFF; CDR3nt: TGTGCCAGCAGCCAAGTAGAACGGGAGCTGTTTTTT
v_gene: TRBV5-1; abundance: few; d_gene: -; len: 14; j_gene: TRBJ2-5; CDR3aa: CASSLVTTKETQYF; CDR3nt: TGCGCCAGCAGCTTGGTGACTACCAAAGAGACCCAGTACTTC
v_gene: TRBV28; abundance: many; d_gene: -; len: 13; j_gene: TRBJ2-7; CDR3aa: CASTGDTSYEQYF; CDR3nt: TGTGCCAGCACGGGAGACACCTCCTACGAGCAGTACTTC
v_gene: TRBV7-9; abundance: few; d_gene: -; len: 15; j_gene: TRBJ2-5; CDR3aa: CASSPRGEFWETQYF; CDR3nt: TGTGCCAGCAGCCCCCGAGGAGAGTTTTGGGAGACCCAGTACTTC
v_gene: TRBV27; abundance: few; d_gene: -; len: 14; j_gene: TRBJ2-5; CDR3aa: CASSLEGGLETQYF; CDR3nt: TGTGCCAGCAGTTTAGAGGGGGGCTTGGAGACCCAGTACTTC
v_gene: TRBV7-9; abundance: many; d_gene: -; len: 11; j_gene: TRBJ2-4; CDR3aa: CASSARGIQYF; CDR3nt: TGTGCCAGCAGCGCCCGTGGGATTCAGTACTTC
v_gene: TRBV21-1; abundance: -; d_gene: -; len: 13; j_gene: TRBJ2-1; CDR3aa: CASSKRCRVEQFF; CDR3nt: TGTGCCAGCAGCAAAAGGTGTAGGGTTGAGCAGTTCTTC
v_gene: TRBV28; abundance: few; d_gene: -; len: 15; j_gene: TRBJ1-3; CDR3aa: CASSKGQLKGNTIYF; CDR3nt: TGTGCCAGCAGCAAGGGACAACTCAAGGGAAACACCATATATTTT
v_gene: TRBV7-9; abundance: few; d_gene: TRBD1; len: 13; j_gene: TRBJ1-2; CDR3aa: CASSAGQAYGYTF; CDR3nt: TGTGCCAGCAGCGCGGGACAGGCCTATGGCTACACCTTC
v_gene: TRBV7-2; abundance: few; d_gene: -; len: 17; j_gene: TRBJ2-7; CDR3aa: CASSLAAPVASVYEQYF; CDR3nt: TGTGCCAGCAGCTTAGCCGCTCCAGTTGCGTCGGTCTACGAGCAGTACTTC
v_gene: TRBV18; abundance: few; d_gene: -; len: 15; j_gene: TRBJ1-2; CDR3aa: CASSPDGQLNYGYTF; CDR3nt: TGTGCCAGCTCACCAGACGGACAGCTTAACTATGGCTACACCTTC
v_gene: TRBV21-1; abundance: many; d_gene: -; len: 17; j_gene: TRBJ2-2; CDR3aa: CASSKCGAGLSAGELFF; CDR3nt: TGTGCCAGCAGCAAATGCGGGGCGGGACTCTCTGCCGGGGAGCTGTTTTTT
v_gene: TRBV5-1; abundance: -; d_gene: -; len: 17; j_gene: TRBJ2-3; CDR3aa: CASSLAERARFTDTQYF; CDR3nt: TGCGCCAGCAGCTTGGCCGAACGGGCCCGGTTCACAGATACGCAGTATTTT
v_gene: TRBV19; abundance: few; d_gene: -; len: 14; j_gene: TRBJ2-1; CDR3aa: CASRSGRSYNEQFF; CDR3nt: TGTGCCAGTAGATCAGGACGGTCCTACAATGAGCAGTTCTTC
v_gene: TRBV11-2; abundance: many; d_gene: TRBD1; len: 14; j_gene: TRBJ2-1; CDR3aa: CASSPGQGYNEQFF; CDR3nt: TGTGCCAGCAGTCCGGGACAGGGCTACAATGAGCAGTTCTTC
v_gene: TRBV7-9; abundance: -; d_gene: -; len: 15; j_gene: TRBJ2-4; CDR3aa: CASSLVPGVKNIQYF; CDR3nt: TGTGCCAGCAGCTTAGTCCCGGGGGTCAAAAACATTCAGTACTTC
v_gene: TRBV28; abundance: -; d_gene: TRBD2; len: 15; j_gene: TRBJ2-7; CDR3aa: CASSLVASGYYEQYF; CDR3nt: TGTGCCAGCAGTTTAGTGGCTAGCGGCTACTACGAGCAGTACTTC
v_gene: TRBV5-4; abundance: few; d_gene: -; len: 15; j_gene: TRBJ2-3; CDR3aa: CASSLTAASTDTQYF; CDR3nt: TGTGCCAGCAGCTTGACGGCTGCTAGCACAGATACGCAGTATTTT
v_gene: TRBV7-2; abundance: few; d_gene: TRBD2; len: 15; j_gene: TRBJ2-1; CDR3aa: CASSLAGVTYNEQFF; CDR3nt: TGTGCCAGCAGTTTAGCGGGAGTCACCTACAATGAGCAGTTCTTC
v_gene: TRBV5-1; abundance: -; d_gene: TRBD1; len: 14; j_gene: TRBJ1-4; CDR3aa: CASSFSGGYEKLFF; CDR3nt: TGCGCCAGCAGCTTTTCAGGGGGTTATGAAAAACTGTTTTTT
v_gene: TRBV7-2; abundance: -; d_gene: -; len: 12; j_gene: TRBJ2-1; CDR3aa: CASSLSGIFVFF; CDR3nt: TGTGCCAGCAGCTTATCTGGGATTTTTGTGTTCTTC
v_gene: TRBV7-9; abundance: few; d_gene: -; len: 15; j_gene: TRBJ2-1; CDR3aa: CASSPRGSSYNEQFF; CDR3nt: TGTGCCAGCAGCCCTCGCGGTAGCTCCTACAATGAGCAGTTCTTC
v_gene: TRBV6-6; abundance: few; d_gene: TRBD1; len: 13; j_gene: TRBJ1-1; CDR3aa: CASTKQGGAEAFF; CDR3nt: TGTGCCAGCACCAAACAGGGGGGGGCTGAAGCTTTCTTT
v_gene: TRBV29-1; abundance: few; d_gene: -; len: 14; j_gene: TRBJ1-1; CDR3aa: CSVKGRQINTEAFF; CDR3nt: TGCAGCGTTAAGGGTCGACAGATCAACACTGAAGCTTTCTTT
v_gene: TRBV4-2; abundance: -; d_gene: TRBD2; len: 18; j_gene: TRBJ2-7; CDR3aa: CASSQDRGTSGLSYEQYF; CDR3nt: TGTGCCAGCAGCCAAGATCGGGGCACTAGCGGCCTCTCCTACGAGCAGTACTTC
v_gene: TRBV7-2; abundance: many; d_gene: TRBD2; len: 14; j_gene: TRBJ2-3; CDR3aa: CASSKRLAVDTQYF; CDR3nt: TGTGCCAGCAGCAAGAGACTAGCAGTAGATACGCAGTATTTT
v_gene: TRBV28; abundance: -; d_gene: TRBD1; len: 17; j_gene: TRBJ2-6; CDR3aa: CASSSPGQGSGANVLTF; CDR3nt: TGTGCCAGCAGTTCCCCGGGACAGGGCTCTGGGGCCAACGTCCTGACTTTC
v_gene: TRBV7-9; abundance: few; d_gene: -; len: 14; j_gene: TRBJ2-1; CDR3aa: CASSAQVGGNEQFF; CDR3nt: TGTGCCAGCAGCGCCCAGGTGGGCGGCAATGAGCAGTTCTTC
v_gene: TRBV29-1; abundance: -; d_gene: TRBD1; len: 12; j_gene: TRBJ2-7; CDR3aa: CSVRSGGHEQYF; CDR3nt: TGCAGCGTTCGCTCAGGGGGCCACGAGCAGTACTTC
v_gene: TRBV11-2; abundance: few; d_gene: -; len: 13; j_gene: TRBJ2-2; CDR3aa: CASSLSMGGELFF; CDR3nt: TGTGCCAGCAGCCTCTCCATGGGCGGGGAGCTGTTTTTT
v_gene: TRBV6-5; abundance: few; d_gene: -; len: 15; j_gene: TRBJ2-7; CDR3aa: CASSYLEGLGYEQYF; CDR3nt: TGTGCCAGCAGTTACTTGGAGGGACTTGGCTACGAGCAGTACTTC
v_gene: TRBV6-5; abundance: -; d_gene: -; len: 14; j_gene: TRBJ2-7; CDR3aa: CASSYVRGAYEQYF; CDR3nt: TGTGCCAGCAGTTACGTGCGGGGTGCCTACGAGCAGTACTTC